This T cell receptor (beta chain) is from a study of blood T cells in healthy people across ages. Findings and limits, study-wide: It was the long-lived donors that had more naive CD4+ cells and higher diversity than aged donors.

Concerning this clonotype: Its antigen is undetermined.

Germline assignment: CDR1 MGHRA and CDR2 YSYEKL. The CDR3 has 15 amino acids. Primers used in a second PCR of roughly 7 to 11 cycles were a sample-barcoded 5' primer and a J-beta primer mix. TCRdb re-derived calls from the 5' RACE reads in MiXCR, one entry per CDR3 protein. The sample contains around 1.5 million distinct CDR3 sequences, about 31% of which appear only once. The origin of this receptor is a young woman in good health. The chain joins TRBV4-1 to TRBJ2-7, with unresolved D. The end of the DNA aligns better with TRBJ2-5, so the J call may be wrong. Material: blood. The CDR3 nucleotides are TGCGCCAGCAGCCAAGATAGGAACCCAAAGGGGACCCAGTACTTC. Translation gives CASSQDRNPKGTQYF.